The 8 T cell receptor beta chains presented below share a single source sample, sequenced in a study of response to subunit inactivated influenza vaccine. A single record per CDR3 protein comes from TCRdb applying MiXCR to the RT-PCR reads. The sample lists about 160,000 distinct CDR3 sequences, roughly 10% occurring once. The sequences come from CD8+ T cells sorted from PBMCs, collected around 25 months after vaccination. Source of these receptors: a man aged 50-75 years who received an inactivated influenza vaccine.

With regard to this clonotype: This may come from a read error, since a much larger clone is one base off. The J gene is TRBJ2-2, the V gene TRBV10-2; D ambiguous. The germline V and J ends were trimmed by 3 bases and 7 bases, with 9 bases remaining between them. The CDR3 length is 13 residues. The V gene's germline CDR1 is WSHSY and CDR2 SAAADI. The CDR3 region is CASSDSVYGELFF. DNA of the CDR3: TGCGCCAGCAGTGACAGCGTTTACGGGGAGCTGTTTTTT.

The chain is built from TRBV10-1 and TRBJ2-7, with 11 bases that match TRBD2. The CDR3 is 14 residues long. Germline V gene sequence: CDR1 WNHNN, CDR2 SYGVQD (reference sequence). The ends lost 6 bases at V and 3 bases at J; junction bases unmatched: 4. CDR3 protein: CASSELAGDYEQYF. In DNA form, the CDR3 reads TGCGCCAGCAGCGAACTAGCGGGGGACTACGAGCAGTACTTC.

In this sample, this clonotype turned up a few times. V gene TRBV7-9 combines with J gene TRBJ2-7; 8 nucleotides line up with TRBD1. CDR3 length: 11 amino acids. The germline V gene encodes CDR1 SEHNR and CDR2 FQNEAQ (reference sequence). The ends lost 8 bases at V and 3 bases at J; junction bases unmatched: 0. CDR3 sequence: CASGTGYEQYF. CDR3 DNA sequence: TGTGCCAGCGGGACAGGCTACGAGCAGTACTTC.

The CDR3 sequence: CASSSGGRGNEQFF. The CDR3 DNA is TGTGCCAGCAGCTCCGGGGGGCGTGGCAATGAGCAGTTCTTC. The V call is TRBV7-6, the J call TRBJ2-1, with a weak D call TRBD2 (7 bases). Germline CDR1 and CDR2: SGHVS and FNYEAQ. V was trimmed by 4 bases and J by 6 bases, leaving 13 bases between them. The CDR3 has 14 amino acids.

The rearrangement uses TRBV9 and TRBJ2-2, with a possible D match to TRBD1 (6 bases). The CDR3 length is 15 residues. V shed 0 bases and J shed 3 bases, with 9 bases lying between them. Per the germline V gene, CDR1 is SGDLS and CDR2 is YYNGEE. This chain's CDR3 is CASSVAQGYTGELFF. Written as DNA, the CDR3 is TGTGCCAGCAGCGTAGCCCAGGGGTACACCGGGGAGCTGTTTTTT.

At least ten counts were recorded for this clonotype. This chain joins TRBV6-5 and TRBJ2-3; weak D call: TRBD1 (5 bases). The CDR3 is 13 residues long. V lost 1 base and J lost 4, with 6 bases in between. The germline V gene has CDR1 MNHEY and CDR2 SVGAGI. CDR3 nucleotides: TGTGCCAGCAGTTACTGGGGCGCAGATACGCAGTATTTT. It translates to CASSYWGADTQYF.

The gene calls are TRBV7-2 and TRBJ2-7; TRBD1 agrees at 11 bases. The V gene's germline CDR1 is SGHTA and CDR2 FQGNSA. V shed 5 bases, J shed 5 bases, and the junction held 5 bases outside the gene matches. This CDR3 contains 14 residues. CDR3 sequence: CASSPGQGADEQYF. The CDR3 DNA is TGTGCCAGCAGCCCCGGACAGGGGGCAGACGAGCAGTACTTC.

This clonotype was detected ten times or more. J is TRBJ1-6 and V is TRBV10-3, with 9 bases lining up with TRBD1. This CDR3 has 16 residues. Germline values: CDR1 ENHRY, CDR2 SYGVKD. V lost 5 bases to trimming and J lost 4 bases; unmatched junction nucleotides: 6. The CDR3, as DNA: TGTGCCATCAGTTGGGACAGGGTGGAATATAATTCACCCCTCCACTTT. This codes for CAISWDRVEYNSPLHF.